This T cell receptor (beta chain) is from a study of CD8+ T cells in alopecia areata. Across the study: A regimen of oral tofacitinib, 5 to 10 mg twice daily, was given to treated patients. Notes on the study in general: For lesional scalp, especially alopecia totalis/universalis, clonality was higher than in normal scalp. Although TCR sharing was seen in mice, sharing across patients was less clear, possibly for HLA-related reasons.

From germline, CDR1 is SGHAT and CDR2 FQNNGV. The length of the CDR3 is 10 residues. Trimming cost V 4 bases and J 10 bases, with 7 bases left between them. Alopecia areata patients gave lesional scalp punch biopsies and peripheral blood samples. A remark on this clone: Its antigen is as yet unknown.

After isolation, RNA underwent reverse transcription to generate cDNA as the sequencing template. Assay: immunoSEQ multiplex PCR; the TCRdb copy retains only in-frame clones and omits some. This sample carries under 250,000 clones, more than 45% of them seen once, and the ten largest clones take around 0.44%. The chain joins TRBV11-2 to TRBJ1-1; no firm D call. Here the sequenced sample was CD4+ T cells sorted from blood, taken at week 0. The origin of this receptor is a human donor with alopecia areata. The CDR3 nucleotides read TGTGCCAGCAGCTCCCGGGGAGCTTTCTTT. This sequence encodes CASSSRGAFF.